The sequence of this TCR beta chain was determined in a study of vaccination and CD4 T cells after COVID-19. Study at large: Two mRNA vaccine doses were given, either BNT162b2 or mRNA-1273. Control cultures received a CEFX pool, an HIV-1 Nef pool, or no peptide.

This clonotype was counted only a few times. Its antigen is not identified. The time point denotes: late sampling 161 to 241 days after vaccination in a few convalescent patients. The treatment was: roughly nine-day PBMC culture with coronavirus spike peptide pools or control peptides (ViraFEST assay). Antigen-specific T cell expansion with peptide pools preceded TCR sequencing in the ViraFEST approach. Sequence data for DNA of cultured CD4+ T cells were generated by the Oncomine TCR Beta short-read assay. One entry per CDR3 protein, called by TCRdb with MiXCR from the PCR reads. The data show tens of thousands of distinct CDR3 sequences, about 32% seen once. The CDR3 is made up of 14 amino acids. Trimming pared 5 bases from V and 7 bases from J, leaving 18 bases between. CDR1 and CDR2 from the germline V gene are MNHEY and SVGEGT.

Sequences were derived from CD4+ T cells from blood, cultured in vitro, sampled about 7 months after SARS-CoV-2 vaccination. This sequence was found in a human donor who had recovered from COVID-19. The rearrangement joins TRBV6-2 or TRBV6-3 to TRBJ2-7; possibly TRBD2 for D (6 bases). The CDR3 is CASSLSEEGREQYF. The CDR3 DNA sequence: TGTGCCAGCAGTCTGTCGGAGGAGGGGCGGGAGCAGTACTTC.